The 21 T cell receptor beta chains reported below all come from one sample, sequenced in a study of technical replicates of blood from several donors. TCRdb keeps only in-frame clones here, not all; method: immunoSEQ multiplex PCR. The sample holds about 83,000 clones, around 94% seen once. Sequencing was done on a sample of T cells isolated from PBMCs. Every receptor here comes from a human donor in good health.

J is TRBJ2-1 and V is TRBV2; D call uncertain. CDR3 length equals 14 residues. V was shortened by 6 bases and J by 4 bases, with 13 bases between the two germline ends. CDR1 and CDR2 (germline): SNHLY, FYNNEI. The CDR3 spells CASRLPSSYNEQFF. The CDR3 coding sequence is TGTGCCAGCAGACTACCTAGTAGTTACAATGAGCAGTTCTTC.

The chain links TRBV6-1 to TRBJ1-2; 9 bases align to TRBD1. Per germline, CDR1 MNHNS and CDR2 SASEGT. The CDR3 extends over 14 amino acids. V lost 6 bases to trimming and J lost 6 bases; unmatched junction nucleotides: 8. For the CDR3, the DNA is TGTGCCAGCAGGGACCGGGACAGGGTTCATGGCTACACCTTC. It codes for CASRDRDRVHGYTF.

V is TRBV7-9 and J is TRBJ2-5, with TRBD2 matching over 8 bases. The V segment lost 8 bases and the J segment 1 base; nucleotides outside the gene matches: 6. The CDR3 spans 14 residues. The germline V gene encodes CDR1 SEHNR and CDR2 FQNEAQ (reference sequence). CDR3 bases: TGTGCCAGCGGAGCGGGGGTTACCCAAGAGACCCAGTACTTC. This gives the protein CASGAGVTQETQYF.

The genes are TRBV2 and TRBJ2-5; 9 bases align to TRBD2. Germline V lookup: CDR1 SNHLY, CDR2 FYNNEI. This CDR3 is 15 amino acids long. CDR3 amino acids: CVGSGGHSNQETQYF. The CDR3 coding sequence is TGTGTTGGAAGCGGGGGGCATAGTAACCAAGAGACCCAGTACTTC.

The gene calls are TRBV10-3 and TRBJ1-4; weak D call: TRBD1 (6 bases). The CDR3 sequence is 14 residues long. V lost 2 bases and J 4 bases, leaving 8 bases between the germline ends. Germline values: CDR1 ENHRY, CDR2 SYGVKD. The CDR3 loop is CAISEGQFNEKLFF. The CDR3 nucleotides read TGTGCCATCAGTGAGGGACAGTTTAATGAAAAACTGTTTTTT.

CDR3 region: CASSLGQSGTEAFF. DNA of the CDR3: TGTGCCAGCAGCTTGGGACAAAGTGGGACTGAAGCTTTCTTT. The chain combines TRBV7-3 with TRBJ1-1; maybe TRBD1 (6 bases). The V gene lost 3 bases and the J gene lost 5 bases, with 13 bases spanning the gap. The CDR3 runs to 14 residues. Germline V gene lookup returns CDR1 SGHTA and CDR2 FQGTGA.

The CDR3 sequence is CAISPTGQVGDEKLFF. The CDR3 region has the DNA TGTGCCATCAGTCCTACGGGACAGGTAGGGGATGAAAAACTGTTTTTT. The chain is built from TRBV10-3 and TRBJ1-4; TRBD1 aligns across 8 bases. There are 16 residues in the CDR3. V was pared by 5 bases and J by 6 bases, with 11 bases of the junction left unmatched. CDR1 is ENHRY, CDR2 SYGVKD, per germline.

The rearrangement links TRBV2 to TRBJ2-7, with TRBD1 matching over 9 bases. This CDR3 region has 13 residues. The germline CDR1 and CDR2 sequences are SNHLY and FYNNEI. The trim removed 9 bases at V and 5 bases at J, leaving 8 bases unmatched. The CDR3 sequence: CARSRDRVDEQYF. CDR3 coding DNA: TGTGCCAGGTCACGGGACAGGGTGGACGAGCAGTACTTC.

The chain is built from TRBV5-4 and TRBJ1-4; possibly TRBD1 for D (6 bases). CDR1 and CDR2 (germline): SGHNT, YYREEE (reference sequence). The CDR3 has 17 amino acids. The V and J ends lost 0 bases and 1 base respectively, with 13 bases between them. The CDR3 loop reads CASSLGAGARTNEKLFF. The CDR3 DNA reads as TGTGCCAGCAGCTTGGGCGCAGGGGCGAGAACTAATGAAAAACTGTTTTTT.

The chain combines TRBV13 with TRBJ1-2, with 9 bases that match TRBD1. The germline V gene has CDR1 PRHDT and CDR2 FYEKMQ (reference sequence). V lost 4 bases, J lost 6 bases, and 6 bases stayed unmatched. There are 14 residues in the CDR3. This chain's CDR3 is CASSSTGGANGYTF. In DNA, the CDR3 is TGTGCCAGCAGCTCGACAGGGGGGGCTAATGGCTACACCTTC.

The chain has TRBV4-1 and TRBJ2-7, with a weak D call TRBD1 (6 bases). Germline assignment: CDR1 MGHRA and CDR2 YSYEKL. The CDR3 is 13 amino acids. V was trimmed by 1 base and J by 6 bases, leaving 10 bases between them. The CDR3 DNA sequence: TGCGCCAGCAGCCAAGGAAGGGGGACCGAGCAGTACTTC. This translates into CASSQGRGTEQYF.

In its sample, this clone was seen once. Germline and junction disagree at one end, which may indicate a read error. This rearrangement joins TRBV2 to TRBJ2-4, with 8 bases fitting TRBD1. Germline lookup yields CDR1 SNHLY and CDR2 FYNNEI. The CDR3 consists of 15 residues. In DNA form, the CDR3 reads TGTACCAGCAGTGACAGGGGTCCCAGCAAAAACATTCAGTACTTC. Translated, it gives CTSSDRGPSKNIQYF.

This rearrangement joins TRBV5-1 to TRBJ1-1; D gene unclear. The CDR3 has 15 amino acids. V was cut by 1 base and J by 1 base, with 11 bases left in between. In germline, CDR1 is SGHRS, CDR2 YFSETQ. This CDR3 is CASSLSPRENTEAFF. The CDR3 nucleotides are TGCGCCAGCAGCTTGTCTCCGAGGGAGAACACTGAAGCTTTCTTT.

The genes are TRBV5-6 and TRBJ1-2, with TRBD1 identical over 9 bases. Germline-derived CDR1 and CDR2 are SGHDT and YYEEEE. V lost 5 bases and J lost 8; bases outside the gene matches: 16. The CDR3 covers 16 residues. CDR3 loop: CASRKIGTGNYLGYTF. In DNA, the CDR3 is TGTGCCAGCAGGAAGATCGGGACAGGGAATTACCTGGGCTACACCTTC.

This clone was counted a single time. This chain links TRBV6-5 with TRBJ2-1, with 9 bases fitting TRBD2. Germline V CDR1 and CDR2: MNHEY, SVGAGI. The CDR3 extends over 15 amino acids. With 5 bases clipped from V and 3 bases from J, the junction kept 5 bases outside the gene matches. As DNA, the CDR3 is TGTGCCAGCAGTCTCTGGACTAGCGACTACAATGAGCAGTTCTTC. Translated: CASSLWTSDYNEQFF.

The sample holds one count of this clone. The chain has TRBV7-9 and TRBJ2-1; D is perhaps TRBD2 (6 bases). The V end lost 5 bases, the J end lost 3 bases, and 20 bases lay between the germline ends. Germline V gene sequence: CDR1 SEHNR, CDR2 FQNEAQ (reference sequence). This CDR3 comprises 17 residues. The CDR3: CASSGRSGTDRYNEQFF. CDR3 nucleotide sequence: TGTGCCAGCAGCGGAAGATCCGGGACTGATCGCTACAATGAGCAGTTCTTC.

This clone was seen once. The chain is built from TRBV27 and TRBJ1-2, with 8 bases fitting TRBD1. V dropped 4 bases and J dropped 3; count of bases not matched to a gene: 7. The CDR3 loop spans 15 amino acids. Germline-derived CDR1 and CDR2 are MNHEY and SMNVEV (reference sequence). CDR3 nucleotides: TGTGCCAGCAGTTATTTTGGACAGGGAGACTATGGCTACACCTTC. It encodes CASSYFGQGDYGYTF.

The chain carries TRBV19 and TRBJ2-3; possibly TRBD1 for D (6 bases). This CDR3 spans 17 amino acids. V was cut by 3 bases and J by 4 bases, with 20 bases left in between. From germline, CDR1 is LNHDA and CDR2 SQIVND (reference sequence). Here the CDR3 DNA reads TGTGCCAGTAGTATCATAACTCTCATGGGACATGCAGATACGCAGTATTTT. Protein product: CASSIITLMGHADTQYF. Filled out from reference TRBV19 and TRBJ2-3, the complete variable domain reads DGGITQSPKYLFRKEGQNVTLSCEQNLNHDAMYWYRQDPGQGLRLIYYSQIVNDFQKGDIAEGYSVSREKKESFPLTVTSAQKNPTAFYLCASSIITLMGHADTQYFGPGTRLTVL.

The gene calls are TRBV7-9 and TRBJ2-1; the match to TRBD1 covers 7 bases. The CDR3 length is 16 residues. J gave up 3 bases and V 1 base, and 6 bases lay outside the gene matches. Germline CDR1 and CDR2: SEHNR and FQNEAQ (reference sequence). CDR3 region: CASSLGEGASYNEQFF. The CDR3 nucleotides read TGTGCCAGCAGCTTAGGCGAGGGGGCTAGCTACAATGAGCAGTTCTTC.

V gene TRBV5-1 combines with J gene TRBJ1-1, with a weak D call TRBD1 (6 bases). Germline CDR1 is SGHRS and CDR2 is YFSETQ. CDR3 length equals 15 residues. Trimming shortened V by 0 bases and J by 5 bases, and 14 bases separated the two germline ends. The DNA of the CDR3 is TGCGCCAGCAGCTTGGTACAGGGTAGGAGAACTGAAGCTTTCTTT. Protein: CASSLVQGRRTEAFF.

In this sample, this clone turned up once. The chain uses TRBV13 and TRBJ1-1, with TRBD1 as a possible D gene (5 bases). Germline V gives CDR1 PRHDT, CDR2 FYEKMQ (reference sequence). This CDR3 region has 13 residues. Trimming removed 3 bases from V and 5 bases from J, with 10 bases in between. The CDR3 sequence: CASSLARVTEAFF. In DNA, the CDR3 is TGTGCCAGCAGCTTGGCCAGGGTAACTGAAGCTTTCTTT.